This paragraph reports one T cell receptor beta chain. Its target is unknown. This specimen comes from a study of radiation and T cells in renal cell carcinoma. Broader study findings: In blood, top tumor clones expanded by 2 weeks, shrinking by 4.

This CDR3 has 14 amino acids. Per the germline V gene, CDR1 is SEHNR and CDR2 is FQNEAQ (reference sequence). The germline V and J ends were trimmed by 5 bases and 6 bases, with 16 bases remaining between them. Time point specified: baseline pretreatment blood. The treatment was: 15 Gy SBRT to primary tumor, nephrectomy 4 weeks later. The patient's renal cell carcinoma had clear cell pathology. Libraries were prepared by immunoSEQ multiplex PCR; TCRdb keeps only in-frame clonotypes and omits some of them. This sample carries about 49,000 clones, roughly four fifths of them seen once, and the ten largest clones take under 35%.

This receptor was taken from a woman in her 70s with renal cell carcinoma. The J gene is TRBJ1-1, the V gene TRBV7-9; a possible D gene is TRBD1 (6 bases). The material was blood, obtained from a patient whose treatment included radiotherapy and nephrectomy. This CDR3 reads CASSGGHPEAEAFF. The CDR3 DNA sequence: TGTGCCAGCAGCGGGGGACACCCAGAGGCTGAAGCTTTCTTT. Together with reference TRBV7-9 and TRBJ1-1, the CDR3 gives the full variable domain: DTGVSQNPRHKITKRGQNVTFRCDPISEHNRLYWYRQTLGQGPEFLTYFQNEAQLEKSRLLSDRFSAERPKGSFSTLEIQRTEQGDSAMYLCASSGGHPEAEAFFGQGTRLTVV.